The T cell receptor (beta chain) under discussion was sequenced for a study of read filtering for tumor transcriptome and immune sequencing. Overall study: The cohort had some 16 men and under 15 women aged about 47 to 80, mean roughly 65 years. Study-wide results and limits: In IR-seq, single-read clonotypes were 75% to 90% of clonotypes but approximately 3.5% of reads.

This library used roughly 430 ng RNA and molecular barcoded adaptors spanning alpha/delta and beta/gamma chains. TCRdb redid the calling of the reads with MiXCR, one entry per CDR3 protein. The table lists 90,000 to 95,000 distinct CDR3 sequences, 20% to 25% of them singletons, with 10% to 12% in the top ten. In its sample, this clonotype was seen many times. Its cognate antigen is unknown. V lost 2 bases and J 1 base, leaving 11 bases between the germline ends. The CDR3 consists of 16 residues. Germline V gene sequence: CDR1 SNHLY, CDR2 FYNNEI. Source material: a population of CD138-negative cells sorted from bone marrow. This receptor was identified in a donor over 35 with multiple myeloma. This sequence joins TRBV2 and TRBJ2-2; a possible D gene is TRBD1 (5 bases). The CDR3 DNA sequence: TGTGCCAGCAGTGAACTCGGGCAGGGGAACACCGGGGAGCTGTTTTTT. Translating it yields CASSELGQGNTGELFF.